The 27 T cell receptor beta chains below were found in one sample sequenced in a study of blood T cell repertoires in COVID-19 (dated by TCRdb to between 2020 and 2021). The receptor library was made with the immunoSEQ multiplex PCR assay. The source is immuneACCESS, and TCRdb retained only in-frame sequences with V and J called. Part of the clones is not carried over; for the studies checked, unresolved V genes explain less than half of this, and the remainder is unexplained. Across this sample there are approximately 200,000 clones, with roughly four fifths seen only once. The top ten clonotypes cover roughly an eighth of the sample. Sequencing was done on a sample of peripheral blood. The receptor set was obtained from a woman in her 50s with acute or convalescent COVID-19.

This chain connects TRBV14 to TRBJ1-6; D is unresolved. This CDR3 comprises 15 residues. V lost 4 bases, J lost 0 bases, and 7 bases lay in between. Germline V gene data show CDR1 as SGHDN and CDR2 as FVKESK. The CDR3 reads CASSLVGSYNSPLHF. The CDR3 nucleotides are TGTGCCAGCAGCCTTGTCGGCTCCTATAATTCACCCCTCCACTTT.

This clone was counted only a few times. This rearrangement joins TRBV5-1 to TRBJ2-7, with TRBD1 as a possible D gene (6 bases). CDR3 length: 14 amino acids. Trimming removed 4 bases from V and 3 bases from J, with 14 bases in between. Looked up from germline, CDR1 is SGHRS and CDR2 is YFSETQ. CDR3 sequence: CASSEEPQGYEQYF. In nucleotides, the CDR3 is TGCGCCAGCAGCGAGGAACCACAGGGCTACGAGCAGTACTTC. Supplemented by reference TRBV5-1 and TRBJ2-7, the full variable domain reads KAGVTQTPRYLIKTRGQQVTLSCSPISGHRSVSWYQQTPGQGLQFLFEYFSETQRNKGNFPGRFSGRQFSNSRSEMNVSTLELGDSALYLCASSEEPQGYEQYFGPGTRLTVT.

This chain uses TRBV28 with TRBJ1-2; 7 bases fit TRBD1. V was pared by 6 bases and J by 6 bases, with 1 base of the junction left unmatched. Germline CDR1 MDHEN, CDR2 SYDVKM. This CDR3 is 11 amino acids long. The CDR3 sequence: CASSRGNGYTF. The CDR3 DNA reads TGTGCCAGCAGCAGGGGGAATGGCTACACCTTC.

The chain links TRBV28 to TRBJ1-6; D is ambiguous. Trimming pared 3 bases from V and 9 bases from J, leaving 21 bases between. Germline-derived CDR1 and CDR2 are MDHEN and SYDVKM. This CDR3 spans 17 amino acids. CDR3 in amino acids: CASSFRFSSGSVSPLHF. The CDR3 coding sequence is TGTGCCAGCAGTTTCCGGTTCAGCTCGGGGTCGGTTTCACCCCTCCACTTT.

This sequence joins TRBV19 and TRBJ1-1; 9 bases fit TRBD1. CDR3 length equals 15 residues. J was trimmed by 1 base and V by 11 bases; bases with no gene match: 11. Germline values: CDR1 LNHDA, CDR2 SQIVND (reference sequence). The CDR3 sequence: CAVRTGGGPNTEAFF. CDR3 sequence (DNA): TGTGCCGTACGAACAGGGGGCGGGCCGAACACTGAAGCTTTCTTT.

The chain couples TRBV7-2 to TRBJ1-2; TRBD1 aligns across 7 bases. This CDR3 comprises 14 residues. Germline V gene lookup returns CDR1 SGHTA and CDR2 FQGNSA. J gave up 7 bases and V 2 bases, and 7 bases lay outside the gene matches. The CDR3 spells CASSLTGDGSGYTF. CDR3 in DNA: TGTGCCAGCAGCTTAACAGGGGACGGGAGTGGCTACACCTTC.

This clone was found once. CDR3 nucleotide sequence: TGTGCCAGCAGCAGGGGGGCGAGGCAGTACTTC. It translates to CASSRGARQYF. The chain is built from TRBV7-9 and TRBJ2-7; D is possibly TRBD1 or TRBD2 (6 bases each). The V and J ends lost 5 bases and 9 bases respectively, with 11 bases between them. Germline loops: CDR1 SEHNR, CDR2 FQNEAQ (reference sequence). The CDR3 is made up of 11 amino acids.

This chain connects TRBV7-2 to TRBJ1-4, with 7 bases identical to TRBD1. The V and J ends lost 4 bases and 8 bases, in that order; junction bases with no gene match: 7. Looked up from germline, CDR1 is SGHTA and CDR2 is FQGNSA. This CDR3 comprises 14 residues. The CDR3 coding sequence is TGTGCCAGCAGCTCCAACAGGGGTCGGGAAAAACTGTTTTTT. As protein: CASSSNRGREKLFF.

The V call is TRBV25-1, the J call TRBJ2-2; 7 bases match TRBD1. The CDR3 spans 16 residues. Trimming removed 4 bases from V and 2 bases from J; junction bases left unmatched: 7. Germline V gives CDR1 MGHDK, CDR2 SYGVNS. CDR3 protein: CASSAPGTANTGELFF. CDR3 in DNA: TGTGCCAGCAGTGCCCCCGGGACAGCTAACACCGGGGAGCTGTTTTTT.

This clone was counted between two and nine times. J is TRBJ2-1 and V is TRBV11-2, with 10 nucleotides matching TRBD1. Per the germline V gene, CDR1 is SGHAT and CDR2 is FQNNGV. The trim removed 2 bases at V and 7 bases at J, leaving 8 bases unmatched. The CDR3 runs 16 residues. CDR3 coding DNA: TGTGCCAGCAGCTTAACTCCTGGACAGGGGGGTAATGAGCAGTTCTTC. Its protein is CASSLTPGQGGNEQFF.

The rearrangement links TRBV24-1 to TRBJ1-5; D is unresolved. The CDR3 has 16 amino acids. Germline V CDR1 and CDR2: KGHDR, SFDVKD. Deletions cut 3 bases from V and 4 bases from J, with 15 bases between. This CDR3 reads CATSDPREGKNQPQHF. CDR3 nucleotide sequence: TGTGCCACCAGTGATCCCCGGGAGGGTAAGAATCAGCCCCAGCATTTT.

The CDR3 spells CASSTRFGDTEAFF. The CDR3 DNA follows: TGCGCCAGCAGCACACGATTCGGGGACACTGAAGCTTTCTTT. The rearrangement joins TRBV5-1 to TRBJ1-1, with no clear D. Germline CDR1 reads SGHRS; CDR2 reads YFSETQ. This CDR3 comprises 14 residues. V lost 4 bases to trimming and J lost 3 bases, with 13 bases between them. Supplemented by reference TRBV5-1 and TRBJ1-1, the full variable domain reads KAGVTQTPRYLIKTRGQQVTLSCSPISGHRSVSWYQQTPGQGLQFLFEYFSETQRNKGNFPGRFSGRQFSNSRSEMNVSTLELGDSALYLCASSTRFGDTEAFFGQGTRLTVV.

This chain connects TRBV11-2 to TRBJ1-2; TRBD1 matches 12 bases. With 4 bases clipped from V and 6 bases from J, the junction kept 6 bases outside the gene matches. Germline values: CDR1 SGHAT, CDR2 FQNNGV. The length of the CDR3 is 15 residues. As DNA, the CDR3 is TGTGCCAGCAGCTGGGACGGGACAGGGGGCAATGGCTACACCTTC. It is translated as CASSWDGTGGNGYTF.

The CDR3 loop reads CASSPDTRPDSEQYF. The CDR3 DNA is TGCGCCAGCAGCCCCGATACCAGACCGGACTCCGAGCAGTACTTC. V is TRBV4-1 and J is TRBJ2-7; possibly TRBD2 for D (5 bases). Trimming removed 4 bases at V and 6 bases at J, with 19 bases between. The CDR3 is made up of 15 amino acids. CDR1 and CDR2 from the germline V gene are MGHRA and YSYEKL.

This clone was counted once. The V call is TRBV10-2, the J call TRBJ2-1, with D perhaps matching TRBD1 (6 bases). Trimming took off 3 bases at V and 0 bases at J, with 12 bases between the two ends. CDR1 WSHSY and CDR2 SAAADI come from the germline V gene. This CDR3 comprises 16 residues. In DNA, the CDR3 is TGCGCCAGCAGTGATCCCGGGACATTCTCCTACAATGAGCAGTTCTTC. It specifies CASSDPGTFSYNEQFF.

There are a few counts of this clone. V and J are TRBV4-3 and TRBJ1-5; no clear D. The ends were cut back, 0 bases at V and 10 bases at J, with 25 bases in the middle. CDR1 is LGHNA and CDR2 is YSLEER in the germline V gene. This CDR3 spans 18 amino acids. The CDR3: CASSQETFSTDRVYPQHF. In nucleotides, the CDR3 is TGCGCCAGCAGCCAAGAAACGTTCTCAACTGACCGGGTATATCCCCAGCATTTT.

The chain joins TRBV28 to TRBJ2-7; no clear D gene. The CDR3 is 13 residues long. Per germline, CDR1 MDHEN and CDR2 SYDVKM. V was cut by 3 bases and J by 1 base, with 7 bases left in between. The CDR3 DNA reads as TGTGCCAGCAGTTTCCAAGCGTCCTACGAGCAGTACTTC. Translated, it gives CASSFQASYEQYF.

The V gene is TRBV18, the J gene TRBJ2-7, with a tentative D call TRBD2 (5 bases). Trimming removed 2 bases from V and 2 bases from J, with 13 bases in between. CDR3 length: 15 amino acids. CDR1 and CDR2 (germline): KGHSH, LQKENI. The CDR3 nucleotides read TGTGCCAGCTCACCAGAGGGAGAACTCCCCTACGAGCAGTACTTC. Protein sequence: CASSPEGELPYEQYF.

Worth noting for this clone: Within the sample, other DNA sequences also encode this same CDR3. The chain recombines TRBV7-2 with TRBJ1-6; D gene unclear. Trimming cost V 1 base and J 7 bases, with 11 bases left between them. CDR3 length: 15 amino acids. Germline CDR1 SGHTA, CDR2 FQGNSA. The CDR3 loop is CASSLVPGTNSPLHF. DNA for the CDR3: TGTGCCAGCAGCTTAGTGCCCGGTACGAATTCACCCCTCCACTTT.

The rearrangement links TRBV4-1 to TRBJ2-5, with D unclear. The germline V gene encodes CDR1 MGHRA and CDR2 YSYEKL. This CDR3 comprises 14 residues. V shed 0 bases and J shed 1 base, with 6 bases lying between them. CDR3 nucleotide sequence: TGCGCCAGCAGCCAAGATTCCAGCCAAGAGACCCAGTACTTC. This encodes CASSQDSSQETQYF.

Here the CDR3 DNA reads TGTGCCAGCAGCCCCGGACAGTCCCTACGGGGGGATGAGCAGTTCTTC. Protein: CASSPGQSLRGDEQFF. The chain is built from TRBV5-4 and TRBJ2-1, with a possible D match to TRBD2 (7 bases). In germline, CDR1 is SGHNT, CDR2 YYREEE (reference sequence). Trimming removed 4 bases from V and 8 bases from J, with 22 bases in between. This CDR3 region has 16 residues.

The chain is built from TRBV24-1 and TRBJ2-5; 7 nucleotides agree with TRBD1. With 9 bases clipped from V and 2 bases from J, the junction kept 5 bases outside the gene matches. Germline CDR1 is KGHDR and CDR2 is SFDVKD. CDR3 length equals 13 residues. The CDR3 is CATRGTVQETQYF. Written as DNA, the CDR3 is TGTGCCACCCGAGGGACAGTGCAAGAGACCCAGTACTTC.

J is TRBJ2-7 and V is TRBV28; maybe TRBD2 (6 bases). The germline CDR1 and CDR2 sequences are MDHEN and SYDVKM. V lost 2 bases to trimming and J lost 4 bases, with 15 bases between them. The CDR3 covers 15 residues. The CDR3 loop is CASSLGGGVIYEQYF. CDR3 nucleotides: TGTGCCAGCAGTTTAGGAGGAGGGGTGATATACGAGCAGTACTTC.

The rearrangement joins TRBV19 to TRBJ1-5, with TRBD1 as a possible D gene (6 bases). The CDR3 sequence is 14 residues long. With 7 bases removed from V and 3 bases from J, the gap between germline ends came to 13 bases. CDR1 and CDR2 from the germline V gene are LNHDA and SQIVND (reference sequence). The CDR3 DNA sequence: TGTGCCAGTACCGCTCGGGGGGCCAATCAGCCCCAGCATTTT. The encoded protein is CASTARGANQPQHF.

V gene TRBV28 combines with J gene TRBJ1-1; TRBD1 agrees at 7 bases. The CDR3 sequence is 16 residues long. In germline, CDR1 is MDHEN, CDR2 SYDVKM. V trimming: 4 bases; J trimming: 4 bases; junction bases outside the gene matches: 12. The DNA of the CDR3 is TGTGCCAGCAGTTCCGGCGGGATTACAGGGGCCACTGAAGCTTTCTTT. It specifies CASSSGGITGATEAFF. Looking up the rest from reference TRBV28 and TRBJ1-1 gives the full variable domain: DVKVTQSSRYLVKRTGEKVFLECVQDMDHENMFWYRQDPGLGLRLIYFSYDVKMKEKGDIPEGYSVSREKKERFSLILESASTNQTSMYLCASSSGGITGATEAFFGQGTRLTVV.

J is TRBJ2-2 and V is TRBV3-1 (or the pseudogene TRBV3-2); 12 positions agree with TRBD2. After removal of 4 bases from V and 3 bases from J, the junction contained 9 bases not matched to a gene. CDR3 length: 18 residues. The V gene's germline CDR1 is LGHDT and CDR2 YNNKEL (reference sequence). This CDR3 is CASSPLRLAGVYTGELFF. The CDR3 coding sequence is TGTGCCAGCAGCCCGTTACGACTAGCGGGGGTGTACACCGGGGAGCTGTTTTTT.

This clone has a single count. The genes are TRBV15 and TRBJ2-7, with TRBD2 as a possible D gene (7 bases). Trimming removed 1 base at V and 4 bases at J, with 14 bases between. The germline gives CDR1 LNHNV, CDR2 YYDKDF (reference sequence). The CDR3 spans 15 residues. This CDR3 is CATSRGGGREYEQYF. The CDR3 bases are TGTGCCACCAGCAGAGGGGGGGGCCGGGAGTACGAGCAGTACTTC.